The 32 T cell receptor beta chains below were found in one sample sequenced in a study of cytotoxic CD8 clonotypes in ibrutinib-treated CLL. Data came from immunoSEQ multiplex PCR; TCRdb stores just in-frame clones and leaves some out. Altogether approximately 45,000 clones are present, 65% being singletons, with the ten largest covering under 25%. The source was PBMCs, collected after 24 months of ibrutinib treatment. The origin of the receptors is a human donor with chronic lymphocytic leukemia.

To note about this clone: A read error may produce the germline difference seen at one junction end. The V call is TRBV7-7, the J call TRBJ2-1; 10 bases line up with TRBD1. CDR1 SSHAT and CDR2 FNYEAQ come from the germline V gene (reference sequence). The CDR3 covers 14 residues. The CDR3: CASSFGTGDNEQFF. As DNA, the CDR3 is TGTGCTAGCAGCTTCGGGACAGGGGACAATGAGCAGTTCTTC.

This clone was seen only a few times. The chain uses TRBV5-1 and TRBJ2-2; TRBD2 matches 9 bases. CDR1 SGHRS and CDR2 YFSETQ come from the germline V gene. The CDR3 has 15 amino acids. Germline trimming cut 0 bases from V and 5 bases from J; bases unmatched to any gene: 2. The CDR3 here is CASSLGLAATGELFF. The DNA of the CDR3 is TGCGCCAGCAGCTTGGGACTAGCGGCAACCGGGGAGCTGTTTTTT.

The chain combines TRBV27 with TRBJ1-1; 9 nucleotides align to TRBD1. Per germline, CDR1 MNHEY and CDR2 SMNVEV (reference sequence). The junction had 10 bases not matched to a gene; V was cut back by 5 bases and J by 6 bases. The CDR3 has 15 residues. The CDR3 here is CASSLRTGAVSEAFF. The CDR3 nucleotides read TGTGCCAGCAGTCTACGGACAGGGGCCGTCTCTGAAGCTTTCTTT.

The chain's CDR3 is CASSWDVAGEQFF. The CDR3 nucleotides read TGTGCCAGCAGCTGGGACGTGGCGGGTGAGCAGTTCTTC. The chain has TRBV5-6 and TRBJ2-1; D tentatively fits TRBD1 or TRBD2 (5 bases each). Germline V gene lookup returns CDR1 SGHDT and CDR2 YYEEEE. V lost 3 bases to trimming and J lost 9 bases, with 13 bases between them. This CDR3 is built from 13 residues.

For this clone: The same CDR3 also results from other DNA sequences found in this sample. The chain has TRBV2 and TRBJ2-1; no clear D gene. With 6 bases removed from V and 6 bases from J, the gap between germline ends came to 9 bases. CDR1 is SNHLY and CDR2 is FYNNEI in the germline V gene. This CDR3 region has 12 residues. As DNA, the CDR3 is TGTGCCAGCAGAGACCACAGCAATGAGCAGTTCTTC. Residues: CASRDHSNEQFF.

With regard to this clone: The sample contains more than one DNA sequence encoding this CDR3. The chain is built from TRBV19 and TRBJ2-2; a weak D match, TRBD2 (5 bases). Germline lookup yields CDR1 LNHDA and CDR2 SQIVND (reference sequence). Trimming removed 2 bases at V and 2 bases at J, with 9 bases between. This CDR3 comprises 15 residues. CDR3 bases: TGTGCCAGTAGTATAAGCGGAATCAACACCGGGGAGCTGTTTTTT. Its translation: CASSISGINTGELFF.

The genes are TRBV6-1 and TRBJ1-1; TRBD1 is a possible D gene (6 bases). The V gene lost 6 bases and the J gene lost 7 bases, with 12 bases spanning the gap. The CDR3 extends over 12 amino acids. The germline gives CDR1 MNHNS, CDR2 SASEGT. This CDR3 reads CASSQGRREAFF. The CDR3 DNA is TGTGCCAGCAGCCAGGGGCGCCGTGAAGCTTTCTTT.

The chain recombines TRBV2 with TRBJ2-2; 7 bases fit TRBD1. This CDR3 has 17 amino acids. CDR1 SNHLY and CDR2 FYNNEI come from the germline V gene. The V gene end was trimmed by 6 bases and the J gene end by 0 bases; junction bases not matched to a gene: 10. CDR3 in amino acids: CASSEPATGPNTGELFF. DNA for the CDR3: TGTGCCAGCAGCGAACCCGCGACAGGGCCGAACACCGGGGAGCTGTTTTTT. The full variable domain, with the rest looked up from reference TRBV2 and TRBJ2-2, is EPEVTQTPSHQVTQMGQEVILRCVPISNHLYFYWYRQILGQKVEFLVSFYNNEISEKSEIFDDQFSVERPDGSNFTLKIRSTKLEDSAMYFCASSEPATGPNTGELFFGEGSRLTVL.

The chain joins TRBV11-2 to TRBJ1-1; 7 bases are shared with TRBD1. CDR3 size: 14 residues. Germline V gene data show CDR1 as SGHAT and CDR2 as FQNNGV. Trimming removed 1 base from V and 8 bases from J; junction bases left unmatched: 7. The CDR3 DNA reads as TGTGCCAGCAGCTTAGGGAGGGGGGACAGAGAAGCTTTCTTT. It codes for CASSLGRGDREAFF. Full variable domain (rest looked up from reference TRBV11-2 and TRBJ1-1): EAGVAQSPRYKIIEKRQSVAFWCNPISGHATLYWYQQILGQGPKLLIQFQNNGVVDDSQLPKDRFSAERLKGVDSTLKIQPAKLEDSAVYLCASSLGRGDREAFFGQGTRLTVV.

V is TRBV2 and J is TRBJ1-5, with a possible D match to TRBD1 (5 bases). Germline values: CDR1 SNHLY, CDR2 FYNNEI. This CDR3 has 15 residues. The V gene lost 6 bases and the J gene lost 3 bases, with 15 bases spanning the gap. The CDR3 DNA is TGTGCCAGCAGAACGGCCGGGACCTTCAATCAGCCCCAGCATTTT. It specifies CASRTAGTFNQPQHF.

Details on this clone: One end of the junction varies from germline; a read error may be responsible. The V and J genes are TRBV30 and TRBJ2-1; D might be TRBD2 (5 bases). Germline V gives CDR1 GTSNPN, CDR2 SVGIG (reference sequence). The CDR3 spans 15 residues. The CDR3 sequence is CAWSGVGLSDNEQFF. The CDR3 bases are TGTGCCTGGAGTGGCGTTGGACTCTCCGACAATGAGCAGTTCTTC.

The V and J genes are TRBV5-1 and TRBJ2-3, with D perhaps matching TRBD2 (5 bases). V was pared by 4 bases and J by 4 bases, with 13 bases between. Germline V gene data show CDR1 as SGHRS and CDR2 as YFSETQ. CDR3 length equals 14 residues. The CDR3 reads CASSAGFSADTQYF. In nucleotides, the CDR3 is TGCGCCAGCAGCGCGGGCTTTAGCGCAGATACGCAGTATTTT.

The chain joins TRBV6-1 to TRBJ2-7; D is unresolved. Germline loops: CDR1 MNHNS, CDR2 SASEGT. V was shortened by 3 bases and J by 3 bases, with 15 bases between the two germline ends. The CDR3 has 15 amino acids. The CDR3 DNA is TGTGCCAGCAGTGACATTATCGTACCCAACTACGAGCAGTACTTC. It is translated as CASSDIIVPNYEQYF.

CDR3: CASREPPTGSGNTIYF. The CDR3 DNA follows: TGTGCCAGCAGAGAGCCACCGACAGGGTCTGGAAACACCATATATTTT. The rearrangement links TRBV5-6 to TRBJ1-3, with TRBD1 identical over 7 bases. This CDR3 has 16 residues. The J segment lost 1 base and the V segment lost 5 bases, leaving 9 bases of the junction unmatched. CDR1 and CDR2 from the germline V gene are SGHDT and YYEEEE.

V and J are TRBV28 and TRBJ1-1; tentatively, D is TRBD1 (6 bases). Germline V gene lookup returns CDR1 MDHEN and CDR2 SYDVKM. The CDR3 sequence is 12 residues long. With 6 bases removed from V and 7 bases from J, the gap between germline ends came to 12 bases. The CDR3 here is CASSPDSNEAFF. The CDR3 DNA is TGTGCCAGCAGCCCGGACAGTAATGAAGCTTTCTTT.

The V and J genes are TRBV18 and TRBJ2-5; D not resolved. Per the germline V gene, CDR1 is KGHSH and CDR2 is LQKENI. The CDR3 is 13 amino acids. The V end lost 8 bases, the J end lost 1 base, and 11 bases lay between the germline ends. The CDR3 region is CASTDAFQETQYF. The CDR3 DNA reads TGTGCCAGCACGGACGCCTTCCAAGAGACCCAGTACTTC.

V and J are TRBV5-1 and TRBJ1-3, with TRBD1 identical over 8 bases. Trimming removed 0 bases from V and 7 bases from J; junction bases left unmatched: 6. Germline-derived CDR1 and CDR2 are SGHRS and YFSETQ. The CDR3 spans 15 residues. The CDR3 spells CASSLAGGFGNTIYF. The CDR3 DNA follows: TGCGCCAGCAGCTTGGCAGGGGGCTTTGGTAACACCATATATTTT.

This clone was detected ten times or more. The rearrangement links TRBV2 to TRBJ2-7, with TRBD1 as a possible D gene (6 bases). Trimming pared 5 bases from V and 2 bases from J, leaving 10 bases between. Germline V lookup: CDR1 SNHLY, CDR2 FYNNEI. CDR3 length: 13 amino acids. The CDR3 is CASSSGTPYEQYF. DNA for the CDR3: TGTGCCAGCAGTAGTGGGACACCCTACGAGCAGTACTTC.

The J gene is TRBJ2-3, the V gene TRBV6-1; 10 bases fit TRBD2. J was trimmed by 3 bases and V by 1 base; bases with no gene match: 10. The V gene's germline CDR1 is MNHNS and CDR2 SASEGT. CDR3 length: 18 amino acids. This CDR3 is CASSEGLAGVQFTDTQYF. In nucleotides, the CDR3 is TGTGCCAGCAGTGAAGGGCTAGCGGGAGTTCAGTTTACAGATACGCAGTATTTT.

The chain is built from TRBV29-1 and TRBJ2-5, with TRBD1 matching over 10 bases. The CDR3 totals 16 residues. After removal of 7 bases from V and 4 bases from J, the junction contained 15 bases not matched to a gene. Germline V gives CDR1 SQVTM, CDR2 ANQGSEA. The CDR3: CSAADVGTGASETQYF. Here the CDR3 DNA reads TGCAGCGCCGCGGACGTGGGGACAGGGGCCTCAGAGACCCAGTACTTC.

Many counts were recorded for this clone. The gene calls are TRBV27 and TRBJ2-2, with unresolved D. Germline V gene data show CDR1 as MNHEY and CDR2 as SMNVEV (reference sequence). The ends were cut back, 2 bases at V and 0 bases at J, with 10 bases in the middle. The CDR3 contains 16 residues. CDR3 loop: CASSLTTVTNTGELFF. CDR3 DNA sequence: TGTGCCAGCAGTTTAACTACGGTTACGAACACCGGGGAGCTGTTTTTT.

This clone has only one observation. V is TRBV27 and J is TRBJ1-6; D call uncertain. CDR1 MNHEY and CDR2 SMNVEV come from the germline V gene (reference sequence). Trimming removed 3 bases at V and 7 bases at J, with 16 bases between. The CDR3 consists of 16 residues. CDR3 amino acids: CASSFDLWGLNSPLHF. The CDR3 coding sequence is TGTGCCAGCAGTTTCGATTTGTGGGGTTTGAATTCACCCCTCCACTTT.

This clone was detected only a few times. DNA of the CDR3: TGCGCCAGCAGCCAACCCACCCCACGGGTATCTGGGGCCAACGTCCTGACTTTC. Translation gives CASSQPTPRVSGANVLTF. The genes are TRBV4-1 and TRBJ2-6; D unresolved. Deletions cut 2 bases from V and 1 base from J, with 15 bases between. The CDR3 has 18 amino acids. Germline V lookup: CDR1 MGHRA, CDR2 YSYEKL.

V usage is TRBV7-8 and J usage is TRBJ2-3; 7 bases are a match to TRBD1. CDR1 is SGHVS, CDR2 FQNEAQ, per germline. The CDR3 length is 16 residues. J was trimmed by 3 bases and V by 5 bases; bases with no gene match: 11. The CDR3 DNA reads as TGTGCCAGCAGCAGTTCGACAGGGCCTCGGACAGATACGCAGTATTTT. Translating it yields CASSSSTGPRTDTQYF.

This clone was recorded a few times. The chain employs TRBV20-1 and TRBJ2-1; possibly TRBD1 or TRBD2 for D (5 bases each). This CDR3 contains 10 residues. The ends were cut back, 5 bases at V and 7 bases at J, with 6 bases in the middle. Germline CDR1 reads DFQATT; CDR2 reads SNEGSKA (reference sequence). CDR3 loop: CSAEGNEQFF. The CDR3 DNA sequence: TGCAGTGCTGAGGGGAATGAGCAGTTCTTC.

CDR3 DNA: TGTGCCATCAGTGAGGGTTCCCAAGCGGCAGAGCTGTTTTTT. This sequence encodes CAISEGSQAAELFF. The rearrangement joins TRBV10-3 to TRBJ2-2; TRBD2 is a possible D gene (5 bases). The germline gives CDR1 ENHRY, CDR2 SYGVKD. The CDR3 sequence is 14 residues long. V lost 2 bases and J 11 bases, leaving 15 bases between the germline ends.

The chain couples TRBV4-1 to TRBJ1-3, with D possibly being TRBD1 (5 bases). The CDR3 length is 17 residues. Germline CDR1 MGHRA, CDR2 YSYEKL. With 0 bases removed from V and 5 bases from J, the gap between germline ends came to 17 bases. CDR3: CASSQDAIDRARNTIYF. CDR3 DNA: TGCGCCAGCAGCCAAGATGCGATAGACAGAGCAAGAAACACCATATATTTT.

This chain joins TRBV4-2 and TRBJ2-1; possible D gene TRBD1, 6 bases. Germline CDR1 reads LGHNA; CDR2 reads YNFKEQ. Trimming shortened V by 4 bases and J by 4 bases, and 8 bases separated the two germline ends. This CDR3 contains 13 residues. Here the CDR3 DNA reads TGTGCCAGCAGCCGCAGGGGTTACAATGAGCAGTTCTTC. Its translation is CASSRRGYNEQFF.

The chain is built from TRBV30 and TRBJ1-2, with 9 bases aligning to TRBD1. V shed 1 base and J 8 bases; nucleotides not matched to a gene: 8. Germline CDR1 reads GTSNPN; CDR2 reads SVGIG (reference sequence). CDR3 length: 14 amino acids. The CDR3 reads CAWSADRGGEGYTF. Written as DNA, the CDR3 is TGTGCCTGGAGTGCGGACAGGGGCGGTGAAGGCTACACCTTC.

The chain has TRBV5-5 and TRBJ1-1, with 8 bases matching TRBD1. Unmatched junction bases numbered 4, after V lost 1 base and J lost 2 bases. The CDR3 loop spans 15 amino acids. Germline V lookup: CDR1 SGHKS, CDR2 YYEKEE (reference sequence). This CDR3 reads CASSLTGGLNTEAFF. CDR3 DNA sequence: TGTGCCAGCAGCTTGACAGGGGGTCTTAACACTGAAGCTTTCTTT.

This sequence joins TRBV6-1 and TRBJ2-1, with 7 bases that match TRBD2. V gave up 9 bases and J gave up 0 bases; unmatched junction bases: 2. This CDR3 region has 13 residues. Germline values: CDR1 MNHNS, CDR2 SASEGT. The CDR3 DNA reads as TGTGCCAGTAGCGGGCCCTCCTACAATGAGCAGTTCTTC. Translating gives CASSGPSYNEQFF.

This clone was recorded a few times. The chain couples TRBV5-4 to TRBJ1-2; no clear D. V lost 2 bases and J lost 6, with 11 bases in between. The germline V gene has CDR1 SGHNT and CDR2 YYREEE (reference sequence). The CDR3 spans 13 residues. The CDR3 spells CASSFMGLDGYTF. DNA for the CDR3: TGTGCCAGCAGCTTTATGGGTTTGGATGGCTACACCTTC.